This is a list of T cell receptor beta chains from one sample in a study of post-analysis software for immune sequencing data. TCRdb processed the PCR reads anew with MiXCR; each CDR3 protein has one entry. The table includes hundreds of thousands of distinct CDR3 sequences, roughly 36% detected once. Sequencing was performed on blood. The receptors were gathered from a girl aged 10-17 years with multiple sclerosis. Both conserved end residues are trimmed from each CDR3. Fields, in order: V gene, J gene, CDR3 length, CDR3 protein.

TRBV7-9	TRBJ1-4	12	ASSLAGGVEKLF
TRBV14	TRBJ2-4	12	ASSQETAKNIQY
TRBV12-3/TRBV12-4	TRBJ2-7	13	ASSLRQGRRYEQY
TRBV11-3	TRBJ2-1	16	ASSLSLSIAGGRGEQF
TRBV4-3	TRBJ2-1	14	TSSQGTSFRADEQF
TRBV6-2/TRBV6-3	TRBJ2-4	17	ASSSLWAGGRGAKNIQY
TRBV28	TRBJ1-2	15	ASSPWAVRPGGSGYT
TRBV20-1	TRBJ1-1	12	SARDRRSNTEAF
TRBV12-3/TRBV12-4	TRBJ1-2	13	ASSPRTGTNYGYT
TRBV7-9	TRBJ2-7	14	ASSLALRDRGYEQY
TRBV14	TRBJ2-1	13	ASSPGVGSYNEQF
TRBV7-2	TRBJ2-7	11	ASSQDTPREQY
TRBV6-5	TRBJ1-1	13	ASSYTGVLGTEAF
TRBV6-5	TRBJ2-6	18	ASSYSYVGQGAPGANVLT
TRBV20-1	TRBJ1-2	9	SARRAEGYT
TRBV29-1	NA	11	SVETGVAYEQY
TRBV7-9	TRBJ2-7	10	ASSLVADIMY
TRBV4-3	TRBJ2-2	16	ASSQEEGGAANTGELF
TRBV7-9	TRBJ2-3	13	ASSQLSLNPYTQY
TRBV7-2	TRBJ2-7	11	ASRQGWAYEQY
TRBV20-1	TRBJ2-7	10	SAREAGFEQY
TRBV10-3	TRBJ2-3	14	AISGLAGASTDTQY
TRBV3-1	TRBJ1-1	12	ASSLGTGKPEAF
TRBV6-4	TRBJ2-3	11	ASSERPGDTQY
TRBV12-3/TRBV12-4	TRBJ2-5	8	ASMGETQY
TRBV15	TRBJ2-1	13	ATSETFIFGGEQF
TRBV20-1	TRBJ2-1	10	SALSGGNEQF
TRBV6-6	TRBJ2-7	11	TSSPGGAREQY
TRBV29-1	TRBJ1-2	9	GVKGAYGYT
TRBV7-6	TRBJ2-3	15	ASSLVPSGGSLDTQY